The 21 T cell receptor beta chains below come from one sample, sequenced in a study of blood T cell repertoires in COVID-19. Data came from immunoSEQ multiplex PCR; TCRdb stores just in-frame clones and leaves some out. The data show under 250,000 clones, around 85% seen once. What was sequenced was PBMCs or T cells enriched from blood (not recorded which). The source is a woman aged 45-65 years with acute COVID-19.

V gene TRBV18 combines with J gene TRBJ1-2; 8 nucleotides line up with TRBD1. The CDR3 length is 15 residues. The germline V gene encodes CDR1 KGHSH and CDR2 LQKENI. J lost 8 bases, V lost 6 bases, and 14 bases had no gene match. The CDR3 loop reads CASSSPQTGEGGYTF. In nucleotides, the CDR3 is TGTGCCAGCTCCTCACCACAGACAGGGGAGGGCGGCTACACCTTC.

The chain links TRBV10-3 to TRBJ2-3, with 9 bases identical to TRBD2. The CDR3 is made up of 14 amino acids. V shed 10 bases and J 1 base; nucleotides not matched to a gene: 6. Per the germline V gene, CDR1 is ENHRY and CDR2 is SYGVKD. CDR3: CATLKRGGTDTQYF. The CDR3 DNA follows: TGTGCCACGTTAAAGCGGGGGGGCACAGATACGCAGTATTTT.

This clone was seen just once. This rearrangement joins TRBV19 to TRBJ2-2, with a weak D call TRBD1 (5 bases). The CDR3 contains 15 residues. The V gene's germline CDR1 is LNHDA and CDR2 SQIVND (reference sequence). The V gene lost 3 bases and the J gene lost 0 bases, with 8 bases spanning the gap. This CDR3 reads CASSMADTNTGELFF. CDR3 in DNA: TGTGCCAGTAGTATGGCGGACACGAACACCGGGGAGCTGTTTTTT.

The chain joins TRBV30 to TRBJ1-2; 9 bases fit TRBD1. CDR3 length equals 13 residues. The germline CDR1 and CDR2 sequences are GTSNPN and SVGIG (reference sequence). The V gene end was trimmed by 7 bases and the J gene end by 5 bases; junction bases not matched to a gene: 8. CDR3: CASQGDRAYGYTF. The CDR3 DNA sequence: TGTGCCTCGCAAGGGGACAGGGCGTATGGCTACACCTTC.

This clone was seen only a few times. The CDR3 bases are TGTGCCAGCAGTTACACACGACAGGATAACTATGGCTACACCTTC. Residues: CASSYTRQDNYGYTF. The V gene is TRBV6-2 or TRBV6-3, the J gene TRBJ1-2, with a possible D match to TRBD1 (6 bases). Germline V gives CDR1 MNHEY, CDR2 SVGEGT. This CDR3 has 15 amino acids. V lost 2 bases and J lost 1, with 11 bases in between.

V usage is TRBV7-2 and J usage is TRBJ1-1; D gene ambiguous. This CDR3 region has 17 residues. Deletions cut 1 base from V and 0 bases from J, with 15 bases between. Germline V gene sequence: CDR1 SGHTA, CDR2 FQGNSA. CDR3 nucleotides: TGTGCCAGCAGCTTAGTGTTATCACTCCCTATGAACACTGAAGCTTTCTTT. Translating it yields CASSLVLSLPMNTEAFF.

The rearrangement joins TRBV5-5 to TRBJ1-1; 9 bases are a match to TRBD1. There are 15 residues in the CDR3. The trim removed 4 bases at V and 4 bases at J, leaving 8 bases unmatched. Germline CDR1 and CDR2: SGHKS and YYEKEE (reference sequence). CDR3 amino acids: CASSEIQGAFTEAFF. In nucleotides, the CDR3 is TGTGCCAGCAGCGAAATACAGGGGGCTTTCACTGAAGCTTTCTTT.

J is TRBJ1-1 and V is TRBV18; no firm D call. Between the trimmed V and J ends, which lost 4 bases and 2 bases, there was a span of 5 bases. From germline, CDR1 is KGHSH and CDR2 LQKENI. This CDR3 has 12 amino acids. The CDR3 spells CASSQANTEAFF. The CDR3 DNA reads as TGTGCCAGCTCACAAGCAAACACTGAAGCTTTCTTT. Drawing the rest from reference TRBV18 and TRBJ1-1, the complete variable domain is NAGVMQNPRHLVRRRGQEARLRCSPMKGHSHVYWYRQLPEEGLKFMVYLQKENIIDESGMPKERFSAEFPKEGPSILRIQQVVRGDSAAYFCASSQANTEAFFGQGTRLTVV.

This clone was found once. The rearrangement joins TRBV12-3 or TRBV12-4 to TRBJ1-1; D is perhaps TRBD1 (5 bases). V dropped 2 bases and J dropped 6 bases, with 10 bases sitting between them. The CDR3 extends over 13 amino acids. CDR3 protein: CASSLPGKAEAFF. In nucleotides, the CDR3 is TGTGCCAGCAGTTTACCAGGGAAAGCTGAAGCTTTCTTT.

This clone was seen a handful of times. The sample has other DNA sequences that encode this CDR3 too. The J gene is TRBJ1-2, the V gene TRBV7-2; 9 positions agree with TRBD1. The germline CDR1 and CDR2 sequences are SGHTA and FQGNSA. This CDR3 is built from 14 residues. Losses at the gene ends were 5 bases for V and 2 bases for J; bases not matched to a gene: 3. The CDR3 is CASSPGQGNYGYTF. The CDR3 region has the DNA TGTGCCAGCAGCCCGGGACAGGGCAACTATGGCTACACCTTC.

The chain couples TRBV24-1 to TRBJ2-5; weak D call: TRBD1 (5 bases). The CDR3 has 15 amino acids. Between the trimmed V and J ends, which lost 5 bases and 6 bases, there was a span of 18 bases. Germline CDR1 reads KGHDR; CDR2 reads SFDVKD. The CDR3 sequence is CATSVRKDAGKTQYF. CDR3 DNA: TGTGCCACCAGTGTACGGAAGGACGCAGGGAAGACCCAGTACTTC.

V is TRBV30 and J is TRBJ2-5, with D possibly being TRBD2 (7 bases). Germline-derived CDR1 and CDR2 are GTSNPN and SVGIG (reference sequence). The CDR3 extends over 14 amino acids. Trimming took off 6 bases at V and 2 bases at J, with 16 bases between the two ends. This CDR3 is CACTIGGGQETQYF. DNA of the CDR3: TGTGCCTGTACCATAGGGGGAGGGCAAGAGACCCAGTACTTC. Variable domain in full (rest from reference TRBV30 and TRBJ2-5): SQTIHQWPATLVQPVGSPLSLECTVEGTSNPNLYWYRQAAGRGLQLLFYSVGIGQISSEVPQNLSASRPQDRQFILSSKKLLLSDSGFYLCACTIGGGQETQYFGPGTRLLVL.

V usage is TRBV7-7 and J usage is TRBJ2-3; 10 bases map to TRBD2. The germline gives CDR1 SSHAT, CDR2 FNYEAQ (reference sequence). Trimming took 1 base from V and 0 from J; bases not matched to a gene: 10. The CDR3 sequence is 19 residues long. CDR3 DNA sequence: TGTGCCAGCAGCTTAGGACCAGCGGGGGGGCACACTAGCACAGATACGCAGTATTTT. This sequence encodes CASSLGPAGGHTSTDTQYF.

The chain uses TRBV4-3 and TRBJ1-1; D possibly corresponds to TRBD1 (6 bases). The CDR3 sequence is 17 residues long. The V and J ends lost 1 base and 0 bases respectively, with 15 bases between them. The germline V gene has CDR1 LGHNA and CDR2 YSLEER. The CDR3 bases are TGCGCCAGCAGCCAAGGAGAGGGGCGGGGGCTGAACACTGAAGCTTTCTTT. It is translated as CASSQGEGRGLNTEAFF.

A word on this clone: One end of the junction fails to match germline, which may point to a read error. The chain links TRBV2 to TRBJ2-2; 8 positions agree with TRBD1. Germline loops: CDR1 SNHLY, CDR2 FYNNEI. This CDR3 comprises 16 residues. The CDR3, as DNA: TGTGCCGGCAGTCGACAGGGGAACGCGAACACCGGGGGGCTGTTTTTT. Residues: CAGSRQGNANTGGLFF.

This clone was picked up a small number of times. The CDR3 nucleotides are TGTGCCAGCAGCCCCACCTCGCGGGTCTACGAGCAGTACTTC. Translated: CASSPTSRVYEQYF. The V gene is TRBV11-2, the J gene TRBJ2-7; maybe TRBD2 (5 bases). This CDR3 has 14 residues. V lost 5 bases to trimming and J lost 3 bases, with 14 bases between them. Germline V gives CDR1 SGHAT, CDR2 FQNNGV.

The chain uses TRBV7-2 and TRBJ2-7; 7 bases match TRBD1. Germline-derived CDR1 and CDR2 are SGHTA and FQGNSA. J lost 0 bases, V lost 5 bases, and 7 bases had no gene match. The CDR3 totals 15 residues. The CDR3 region has the DNA TGTGCCAGCAGCGCCGGACAGGCCAGCTCCTACGAGCAGTACTTC. Protein product: CASSAGQASSYEQYF.

The rearrangement links TRBV5-1 to TRBJ1-3, with 7 bases aligning to TRBD1. Trimming took 2 bases from V and 0 from J; bases not matched to a gene: 5. Germline CDR1 reads SGHRS; CDR2 reads YFSETQ. The CDR3 is made up of 16 amino acids. The CDR3 loop is CASSFGDRISGNTIYF. The CDR3 region has the DNA TGCGCCAGCAGCTTCGGGGACAGAATCTCTGGAAACACCATATATTTT.

This chain joins TRBV7-8 and TRBJ1-2, with 7 bases matching TRBD1. Per the germline V gene, CDR1 is SGHVS and CDR2 is FQNEAQ. The CDR3 runs to 13 residues. J gave up 7 bases and V 5 bases, and 7 bases lay outside the gene matches. As DNA, the CDR3 is TGTGCCAGCAGCGTTCACAGACAGGGTGGCTACACCTTC. This translates into CASSVHRQGGYTF.

This chain uses TRBV6-2 or TRBV6-3 with TRBJ2-7; 9 bases map to TRBD1. The germline V gene encodes CDR1 MNHEY and CDR2 SVGEGT. Trimming at V came to 2 bases and at J to 0 bases, leaving 2 bases not matched to a gene. The CDR3 extends over 15 amino acids. The CDR3 loop reads CASSYGQGSSYEQYF. The CDR3 DNA is TGTGCCAGCAGTTACGGACAGGGGAGCTCCTACGAGCAGTACTTC.

The chain uses TRBV12-5 and TRBJ2-2; D possibly corresponds to TRBD1 (6 bases). The germline CDR1 and CDR2 sequences are LGHNT and FRNRAP. The CDR3 has 18 residues. Trimming pared 1 base from V and 2 bases from J, leaving 17 bases between. In DNA, the CDR3 is TGTGCTAGTGGTTTGGCCCCTGGTACAGGGAGAAACACCGGGGAGCTGTTTTTT. Translating it yields CASGLAPGTGRNTGELFF.